This T cell receptor beta chain was profiled in a study of blood T cells in healthy people across ages. Study results and limitations: Researchers judged that diversity estimates from one million T cells fell short of true values. Possibly confounding the expanded clonotype changes was the fact that donor CMV status was unknown.

Using a J-beta primer mix together with a sample-barcoded 5' primer, a second PCR was run for about 6 to 11 cycles. Via MiXCR, TCRdb re-called the 5' RACE reads, giving one row per CDR3 protein. The table lists around 1,500,000 distinct CDR3 sequences, roughly 30% of them singletons. For this clonotype: The antigen remains undetermined.

Trimming shortened V by 3 bases and J by 0 bases, and 12 bases separated the two germline ends. CDR1 and CDR2 (germline): SGHDT, YYEEEE. The CDR3 runs to 16 residues. The genes are TRBV5-6 and TRBJ1-4; no clear D gene. The sequencing sample was made of blood. The receptor was derived from a woman in her 30s in good health. The CDR3 spells CASSWRVGATNEKLFF. In DNA, the CDR3 is TGTGCCAGCAGCTGGAGGGTCGGAGCAACTAATGAAAAACTGTTTTTT.